This T cell receptor (beta chain) was sequenced in a study of T cells in tumors after PD-1 blockade. Study context: Each patient got pembrolizumab 200 mg every 3 weeks or cemiplimab 350 mg every 2 weeks. During anti-PD-1 treatment, some patients continued daily vismodegib 150 mg.

Generated by immunoSEQ multiplex PCR, the TCRdb table keeps only in-frame clones and is missing some. Found here are under 50,000 clones, 79% of them singletons; the top ten hold around 9.3%. The V segment lost 2 bases and the J segment 1 base; nucleotides outside the gene matches: 3. The CDR3 loop spans 15 amino acids. The germline V gene has CDR1 MNHEY and CDR2 SVGAGI. This receptor was identified in a human donor with advanced basal cell or squamous cell carcinoma (not recorded which). The V and J genes are TRBV6-5 and TRBJ1-1; 8 bases are shared with TRBD1. Here the sequenced sample was PBMCs, taken before anti-PD-1 therapy. For the CDR3, the DNA is TGTGCCAGCAGTTACACCGGGACAGGGAACACTGAAGCTTTCTTT. It specifies CASSYTGTGNTEAFF.